What follows are 12 T cell receptor beta chains derived from one specimen sequenced in a study of immune heterogeneity within non-small cell lung tumors. Multiplex PCR was performed with 32 V and 13 J primers, and it amplified TCR beta CDR3. TCRdb re-called the multiplex PCR reads through MiXCR, storing one row per CDR3 protein. The repertoire consists of 5,000 to 7,000 distinct CDR3 sequences, with about 20% occurring once and the leading ten covering over 8.5%. Bulk tumor genomic DNA, 600 ng per sample, was used as template. Biopsies, several per primary tumor and spaced far apart, were collected during surgery. Enrolled patients presented with newly diagnosed, previously untreated non-small cell lung cancer and underwent curative surgery. The sequenced material came from lung tumor tissue. The receptors here all came from a man in his 70s with non-small cell lung cancer.

By share of the sample, this clonotype is medium-sized (0.01 to 0.1%). The V call is TRBV9, the J call TRBJ1-4; D is unresolved. This CDR3 region has 14 residues. Germline CDR1 reads SGDLS; CDR2 reads YYNGEE. With 4 bases removed from V and 0 bases from J, the gap between germline ends came to 7 bases. CDR3 amino acids: CASSMAATNEKLFF. CDR3 in DNA: TGTGCCAGCAGCATGGCAGCAACTAATGAAAAACTGTTTTTT.

This clonotype is labeled as medium-sized (0.01 to 0.1%). The rearrangement joins TRBV15 to TRBJ2-1; 7 bases are shared with TRBD1. CDR1 and CDR2 (germline): LNHNV, YYDKDF (reference sequence). The CDR3 is 15 amino acids. Losses at the gene ends were 3 bases for V and 12 bases for J; bases not matched to a gene: 14. The CDR3 loop is CATSRRTGIPQVQFF. CDR3 sequence (DNA): TGTGCCACCAGCAGGAGGACAGGTATACCACAGGTGCAGTTCTTC.

This clonotype was seen many times. The germline gene is not matched at one end of the junction; a read error may be the cause. CDR3 nucleotides: TGTGCCACTAGCCGGGACATTCTAGACCGCCGGAACTCTTTC. Translating it yields CATSRDILDRRNSF. The rearrangement uses TRBV24-1 and TRBJ2-1; D possibly corresponds to TRBD1 (6 bases). The CDR3 runs to 14 residues. Germline assignment: CDR1 KGHDR and CDR2 SFDVKD.

This clonotype is categorized as medium-sized. V gene TRBV7-8 combines with J gene TRBJ1-2, with TRBD1 matching over 7 bases. Per germline, CDR1 SGHVS and CDR2 FQNEAQ. This CDR3 has 15 residues. The V and J ends lost 4 bases and 2 bases, in that order; junction bases with no gene match: 7. The CDR3 region has the DNA TGTGCCAGCAGCTACCCCGGGACAGTCAACTATGGCTACACCTTC. Its protein is CASSYPGTVNYGYTF. The full variable domain, in which reference TRBV7-8 and TRBJ1-2 provide the parts outside the CDR3, is GAGVSQSPRYKVAKRGQDVALRCDPISGHVSLFWYQQALGQGPEFLTYFQNEAQLDKSGLPSDRFFAERPEGSVSTLKIQRTQQEDSAVYLCASSYPGTVNYGYTFGSGTRLTVV.

Only a few counts were recorded for this clonotype. V usage is TRBV5-4 and J usage is TRBJ1-3; unclear D gene. CDR1 SGHNT and CDR2 YYREEE come from the germline V gene (reference sequence). The germline V and J ends were trimmed by 0 bases and 3 bases, with 10 bases remaining between them. The CDR3 runs 15 residues. The DNA for the CDR3 is TGTGCCAGCAGCTTGGCCCCCAGTGGTGGAAACACCATATATTTT. It is translated as CASSLAPSGGNTIYF.

This clonotype is medium-sized within its sample. V gene TRBV28 combines with J gene TRBJ2-2, with 10 positions matching TRBD1. This CDR3 has 15 amino acids. The germline V gene has CDR1 MDHEN and CDR2 SYDVKM. V shed 4 bases and J 5 bases; nucleotides not matched to a gene: 4. The CDR3 here is CASSSGTGDTGELFF. The DNA of the CDR3 is TGTGCCAGCAGTTCCGGGACAGGGGATACCGGGGAGCTGTTTTTT.

Worth noting for this clonotype: A much larger clone differs by one base, so this may be a read error. The rearrangement uses TRBV20-1 and TRBJ2-1; D call uncertain. CDR1 and CDR2 (germline): DFQATT, SNEGSKA (reference sequence). This CDR3 is 13 amino acids long. The CDR3 loop reads CCAYHHSRNEQFF. CDR3 nucleotide sequence: TGCTGTGCTTACCACCATTCTAGGAATGAGCAGTTCTTC.

As concerns this clonotype: A much larger clone sits a single nucleotide away, making a read error possible. Given the absence of the conserved phenylalanine or tryptophan at the CDR3 end, a read error is likely. This chain joins TRBV7-2 and TRBJ1-3; a weak D match, TRBD1 (6 bases). Per the germline V gene, CDR1 is SGHTA and CDR2 is FQGNSA. The CDR3 is 13 amino acids. V was cut by 4 bases and J by 4 bases, with 8 bases left in between. Here the CDR3 reads CASSSGQGNTIYL. The DNA for the CDR3 is TGTGCCAGCAGCTCCGGACAGGGAAACACCATATATCTT.

A word on this clonotype: One end of the junction is discordant with germline, which a read error may explain. The rearrangement joins TRBV20-1 to TRBJ1-1; the D is unclear. The CDR3 is made up of 16 amino acids. Germline V lookup: CDR1 DFQATT, CDR2 SNEGSKA (reference sequence). In DNA form, the CDR3 reads TGTAGTGCTCCACCTCCGCCCACAGTTATGAACACTGAAGCTTCCTTT. This encodes CSAPPPPTVMNTEASF.

The rearrangement links TRBV6-1 to TRBJ2-7, with 7 positions matching TRBD1. The ends lost 4 bases at V and 6 bases at J; junction bases unmatched: 3. The CDR3 totals 12 residues. The V gene's germline CDR1 is MNHNS and CDR2 SASEGT. The CDR3 DNA reads TGTGCCAGCAGTGGGACAGGCCGCGAGCAGTACTTC. It translates to CASSGTGREQYF.

The chain uses TRBV14 and TRBJ2-7; no firm D call. Germline V gene data show CDR1 as SGHDN and CDR2 as FVKESK. Deletions cut 3 bases from V and 4 bases from J, with 4 bases between. This CDR3 is 11 amino acids long. The CDR3 region has the DNA TGTGCCAGCAGCCAGGGTTACGAGCAGTACTTC. Translation: CASSQGYEQYF.

Relative to its sample, this clonotype is medium-sized (0.01 to 0.1%). The chain recombines TRBV5-1 with TRBJ1-6, with D perhaps TRBD1 (5 bases). Germline CDR1 reads SGHRS; CDR2 reads YFSETQ. CDR3 length: 15 residues. V lost 1 base to trimming and J lost 7 bases, with 12 bases between them. CDR3 amino acids: CASSLLGGGNSPLHF. CDR3 bases: TGCGCCAGCAGCTTGCTTGGGGGAGGGAATTCACCCCTCCACTTT.